This T cell receptor beta chain was obtained from a study of T-cell reconstitution after alpha-beta-depleted transplantation in children. The sample holds many counts of this clonotype. Unique molecular identifiers featured in how the TCRbeta library was prepared. TCRdb ran MiXCR on the PCR reads and lists one entry per CDR3 protein. Of 300,000 to 400,000 distinct CDR3 sequences listed, about 14% are singletons. Trimming took off 4 bases at V and 5 bases at J, with 11 bases between the two ends. Germline values: CDR1 SGHAT, CDR2 FQNNGV. The CDR3 is made up of 14 amino acids. The sample consisted of PBMCs, taken from the stem cell graft. The source of this sequence is a human donor who donated a stem cell graft to a child with Fanconi anemia. The chain recombines TRBV11-2 with TRBJ2-2; D remains unclear. The CDR3: CASSSLALTGELFF. The CDR3 bases are TGTGCCAGCAGCTCGCTTGCTTTAACCGGGGAGCTGTTTTTT.